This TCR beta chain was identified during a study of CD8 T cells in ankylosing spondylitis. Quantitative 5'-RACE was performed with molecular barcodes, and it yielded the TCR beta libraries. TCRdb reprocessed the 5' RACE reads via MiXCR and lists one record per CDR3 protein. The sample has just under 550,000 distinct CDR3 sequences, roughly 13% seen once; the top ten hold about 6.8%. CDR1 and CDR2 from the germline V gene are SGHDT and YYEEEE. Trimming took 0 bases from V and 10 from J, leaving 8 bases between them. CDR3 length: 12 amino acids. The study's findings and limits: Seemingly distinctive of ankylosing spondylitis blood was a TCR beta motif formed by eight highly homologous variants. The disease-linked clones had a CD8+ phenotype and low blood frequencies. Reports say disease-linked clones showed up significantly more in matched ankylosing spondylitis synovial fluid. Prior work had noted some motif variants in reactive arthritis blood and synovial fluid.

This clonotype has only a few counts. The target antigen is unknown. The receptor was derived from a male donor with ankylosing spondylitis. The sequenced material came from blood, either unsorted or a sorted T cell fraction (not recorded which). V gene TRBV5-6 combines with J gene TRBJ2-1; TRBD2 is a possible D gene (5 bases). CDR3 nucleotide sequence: TGTGCCAGCAGCTTGGCAGCGGTCGAGCAGTTCTTC. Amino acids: CASSLAAVEQFF.